The T cell receptor beta chain described here comes from a study of persistence of HIV-infected CD4 T cells. V was trimmed by 6 bases and J by 4 bases, leaving 15 bases between them. The CDR3 covers 13 residues. In germline, CDR1 is SQVTM, CDR2 ANQGSEA. Nonspecific anti-CD3/anti-CD28 bead stimulation represents the broad CD4+ T cell repertoire. CD4+ T cells upregulating both CD40 ligand and CD69 were sorted as responding cells. A word on this clone: Its antigen is currently unknown.

The libraries were made with immunoSEQ version 4 in survey mode. Data came from immunoSEQ multiplex PCR; TCRdb stores just in-frame clones and leaves some out. The sample shows around 45,000 clones, about 89% of them seen only once. The chain has TRBV29-1 and TRBJ1-2; weak D call: TRBD1 (5 bases). The sequence came from an adult man with HIV who was CMV-seropositive. The sequencing here drew on CD4+ T cells sorted from PBMCs after approximately 19-hour stimulation, taken from a patient who received antiretroviral therapy. CDR3 in amino acids: CSVDPGAGYGYTF. The CDR3 region has the DNA TGCAGCGTGGATCCCGGGGCTGGCTATGGCTACACCTTC.